Below are 6 T cell receptor beta chains sequenced from a single sample in a study of blood T cell repertoires in COVID-19. Libraries were prepared by immunoSEQ multiplex PCR; TCRdb keeps only in-frame clonotypes and omits some of them. The repertoire has roughly 15,000 clones, more than 80% of them found once; the top ten carry approximately 3.1%. The sequenced material came from peripheral blood. The receptors stem from a human donor in a cohort sampled during active COVID-19.

The rearrangement joins TRBV7-7 to TRBJ2-7, with 7 nucleotides matching TRBD2. Looked up from germline, CDR1 is SSHAT and CDR2 is FNYEAQ (reference sequence). The J segment lost 3 bases and the V segment lost 5 bases, leaving 10 bases of the junction unmatched. The CDR3 consists of 15 residues. CDR3 sequence: CASSTASGSGYEQYF. CDR3 DNA sequence: TGTGCCAGCAGCACTGCTAGCGGATCCGGCTACGAGCAGTACTTC. Variable domain in full (rest from reference TRBV7-7 and TRBJ2-7): GAGVSQSPRYKVTKRGQDVTLRCDPISSHATLYWYQQALGQGPEFLTYFNYEAQPDKSGLPSDRFSAERPEGSISTLTIQRTEQRDSAMYRCASSTASGSGYEQYFGPGTRLTVT.

The rearrangement links TRBV7-3 to TRBJ1-3, with D unclear. The length of the CDR3 is 13 residues. CDR1 and CDR2 (germline): SGHTA, FQGTGA. Deletions cut 5 bases from V and 2 bases from J, with 7 bases between. The CDR3 bases are TGTGCCAGCAGCCCTTCTGCTGGAAACACCATATATTTT. This encodes CASSPSAGNTIYF.

A few counts support this clone. V is TRBV28 and J is TRBJ1-4; D remains ambiguous. The CDR3 sequence is 13 residues long. Trimming took 8 bases from V and 4 from J, leaving 11 bases between them. Looked up from germline, CDR1 is MDHEN and CDR2 is SYDVKM. This chain's CDR3 is CASLEGNNEKLFF. CDR3 nucleotide sequence: TGTGCCAGCTTGGAGGGTAATAATGAAAAACTGTTTTTT.

The chain couples TRBV5-1 to TRBJ1-4; D gene uncertain. The CDR3 is made up of 14 amino acids. Germline CDR1 SGHRS, CDR2 YFSETQ. With 0 bases removed from V and 7 bases from J, the gap between germline ends came to 10 bases. CDR3 loop: CASSLGPNSEKLFF. CDR3 coding DNA: TGCGCCAGCAGCTTGGGACCCAACAGTGAAAAACTGTTTTTT.

The V call is TRBV7-9, the J call TRBJ2-3, with 11 bases aligning to TRBD1. The CDR3 runs 15 residues. The germline gives CDR1 SEHNR, CDR2 FQNEAQ (reference sequence). After removal of 4 bases from V and 4 bases from J, the junction contained 4 bases not matched to a gene. CDR3 DNA sequence: TGTGCCAGCAGCTGGGGACAGGGGGTGGCAGATACGCAGTATTTT. Encoded protein: CASSWGQGVADTQYF.

The rearrangement uses TRBV3-1 (or the pseudogene TRBV3-2) and TRBJ1-3; D call uncertain. Germline CDR1 reads LGHDT; CDR2 reads YNNKEL (reference sequence). V shed 3 bases and J shed 0 bases, with 15 bases lying between them. The CDR3 is made up of 17 amino acids. For the CDR3, the DNA is TGTGCCAGCAGCCAGGGCAGAATCATTCGCTCTGGAAACACCATATATTTT. It yields the protein CASSQGRIIRSGNTIYF.